This TCR beta chain was sequenced during a study of shared clonotypes between healthy human individuals. Whole-study results and caveats: Clonotype sharing among donors, it was expected, would be affected by sequencing depth.

The CDR3 covers 12 residues. Germline CDR1 is SQVTM and CDR2 is ANQGSEA. On this clone: The antigen is unknown.

Profiling relied on immunoSEQ multiplex PCR, and the TCRdb table lists in-frame clones only, not all of them. The top ten hold about 14% of the sample, which has 75,000 to 100,000 clones, approximately 44% seen once. The sequencing sample was made of PBMCs. The origin of this receptor is a woman aged 35 to 49 in good health. Some clones in this sample may be carry-over from other donors' samples. V and J are TRBV29-1 and TRBJ2-5; D perhaps matches TRBD2 (6 bases). TRBJ2-7 explains the end of the DNA better; the J call may be wrong. The CDR3: CSVSGEAYEQYF. CDR3 in DNA: TGCAGCGTTTCGGGGGAGGCCTACGAGCAGTACTTC.